The present entry profiles one T cell receptor (beta chain) with its context. The target antigen is unknown. The data are from a study of cytomegalovirus exposure and HLA in healthy donors. Primers included in the PCR were 60 Vbeta and 13 Jbeta primers. The table came from immunoSEQ multiplex PCR; TCRdb's copy has only in-frame clones and leaves some out. The sample lists roughly 200,000 clones; just over 75% were seen once. Whole-study results and caveats: A previous analysis found most TCR beta V segments productive roughly 90% or roughly 30% of the time. When analyzed later, a missense DCLRE1C variant was found to be linked to TCR beta V- and J-gene trimming.

The sample taken for sequencing was PBMCs. This receptor was taken from a man younger than 40 in good health and CMV-seronegative.

This chain's CDR3 is CASSPWVTDYGYTF. As DNA, the CDR3 is TGTGCCAGCAGTCCGTGGGTTACAGATTATGGCTACACCTTC. V gene TRBV27 combines with J gene TRBJ1-2, with D hard to call. The CDR3 runs 14 residues. Germline V gene lookup returns CDR1 MNHEY and CDR2 SMNVEV (reference sequence). V shed 5 bases and J shed 5 bases, with 15 bases lying between them.